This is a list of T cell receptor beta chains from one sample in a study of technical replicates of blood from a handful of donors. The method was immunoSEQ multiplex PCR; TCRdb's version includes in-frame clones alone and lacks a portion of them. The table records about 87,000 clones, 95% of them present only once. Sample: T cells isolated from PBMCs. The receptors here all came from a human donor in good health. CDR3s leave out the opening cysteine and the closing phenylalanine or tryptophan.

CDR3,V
ASSLAGDTDTQY,TRBV5-1
ASSRTATNEKLF,TRBV5-6
ASSSPGLAGGYNEQF,TRBV7-9
ASSLPSGIRTDTQY,TRBV13
ASTGTGTLTGELF,TRBV2
ASSLSSGLYEQF,TRBV7-6
ASSLFFQAGASYEQY,TRBV7-8
ASSITTSGRRNEQF,TRBV7-6
ASSVVAGVTDTQY,TRBV9
ASRVVGADYYGYT,TRBV2
ASSYRGTSNTEAF,TRBV7-3
AWSVGVGRQETQY,TRBV30
ASSQSARGTTNEKLF,TRBV16
ASSLILPTGAPKQF,TRBV28
ASLPGLATNEQF,TRBV7-2
ASSITGAVTDTQY,TRBV18
ASGGLPSYEQY,TRBV7-6
ASSLLSGRFNEQF,TRBV7-3
ASSSRLALSYEQY,TRBV5-8
ASSFDRDYEQY,TRBV7-9
ASRPGSSYNEQF,TRBV28
ASSQGQGTTEAF,TRBV16
ASSRRSSGGQETQY,TRBV7-7
ASAGGAYEQY,TRBV6-6
SARTGNTGELF,TRBV29-1
ASSGRTYSGEKLF,TRBV5-6